These 21 T cell receptor beta chains originate from one sample sequenced in a study of beta chain features in type 1 diabetes. The sequenced template was cDNA made from the entire isolated RNA. The method was immunoSEQ multiplex PCR; TCRdb's version includes in-frame clones alone and lacks a portion of them. This sample has roughly 370,000 clones, with approximately 14% found just once. The sequenced material came from naive CD4+ T cells from blood. Every receptor here comes from a man aged 25 to 45 in good health.

This clone was found a few times. V is TRBV6-5 and J is TRBJ2-6; tentatively, D is TRBD2 (6 bases). Per the germline V gene, CDR1 is MNHEY and CDR2 is SVGAGI. Trimming left V 2 bases short and J 3 bases short, with 11 bases between. The CDR3 extends over 16 amino acids. CDR3 bases: TGTGCCAGCAGTTACGGAGGGTTCGGTGGGGCCAACGTCCTGACTTTC. As protein: CASSYGGFGGANVLTF.

This clone has a handful of counts. This rearrangement joins TRBV6-5 to TRBJ2-1; no reliable D call. The V and J ends lost 0 bases and 5 bases respectively, with 8 bases between them. CDR3 length: 14 amino acids. CDR1 is MNHEY, CDR2 SVGAGI, per germline. CDR3: CASSYSSWDNEQFF. The DNA for the CDR3 is TGTGCCAGCAGTTACTCGAGCTGGGACAATGAGCAGTTCTTC.

This clone appeared a few times. V is TRBV7-9 and J is TRBJ2-3, with TRBD2 identical over 8 bases. With V trimmed by 7 bases and J by 5 bases, 8 bases remained unmatched. This CDR3 spans 14 amino acids. Germline CDR1 and CDR2: SEHNR and FQNEAQ (reference sequence). CDR3 in DNA: TGTGCCAGCACCCGGGGGCTAGCGGGAGATACGCAGTATTTT. Translation gives CASTRGLAGDTQYF.

The sample holds a few counts of this clone. The genes are TRBV5-1 and TRBJ2-3, with D possibly matching TRBD1 (5 bases). Germline lookup yields CDR1 SGHRS and CDR2 YFSETQ. This CDR3 is built from 16 residues. V was clipped by 7 bases and J by 3 bases, with 21 bases between them. The chain's CDR3 is CASSVGGQGLTDTQYF. The CDR3 nucleotides are TGCGCCAGCTCAGTCGGTGGGCAGGGATTGACAGATACGCAGTATTTT.

The table lists this clone with a few counts. This chain joins TRBV27 and TRBJ1-2, with 9 bases that match TRBD1. In germline, CDR1 is MNHEY, CDR2 SMNVEV (reference sequence). This CDR3 contains 14 residues. J gave up 1 base and V 4 bases, and 1 base lay outside the gene matches. CDR3 region: CASSSGQGNYGYTF. CDR3 coding DNA: TGTGCCAGCAGTTCGGGACAGGGTAACTATGGCTACACCTTC.

The chain recombines TRBV27 with TRBJ2-7, with unresolved D. The length of the CDR3 is 13 residues. The germline V gene encodes CDR1 MNHEY and CDR2 SMNVEV (reference sequence). V gave up 3 bases and J gave up 6 bases, with 12 bases separating them. Written as DNA, the CDR3 is TGTGCCAGCAGTTTCCCGGCAGGCGGCGAGCAGTACTTC. Translation gives CASSFPAGGEQYF.

This clone was seen more than once but under ten times. The rearrangement joins TRBV7-9 to TRBJ2-1; 8 positions agree with TRBD2. CDR1 and CDR2 (germline): SEHNR, FQNEAQ (reference sequence). V dropped 1 base and J dropped 6; count of bases not matched to a gene: 2. This CDR3 has 14 residues. CDR3 in amino acids: CASSLVAGRNEQFF. DNA for the CDR3: TGTGCCAGCAGCTTAGTAGCGGGACGCAATGAGCAGTTCTTC.

This clone was observed a few times. This specimen includes other DNA sequences encoding the same CDR3. The J gene is TRBJ2-3, the V gene TRBV7-2; D not certain. This CDR3 region has 12 residues. CDR1 and CDR2 (germline): SGHTA, FQGNSA. Trimming cost V 2 bases and J 5 bases, with 5 bases left between them. CDR3 sequence (DNA): TGTGCCAGCAGCTTAACGGGAGATACGCAGTATTTT. As protein: CASSLTGDTQYF.

The rearrangement uses TRBV7-2 and TRBJ2-2; perhaps TRBD1 as D (5 bases). The CDR3 contains 15 residues. Germline V gene lookup returns CDR1 SGHTA and CDR2 FQGNSA. Trimming took 2 bases from V and 1 from J, leaving 8 bases between them. The DNA for the CDR3 is TGTGCCAGCAGCTTATTCCAGGGGAACACCGGGGAGCTGTTTTTT. Residues: CASSLFQGNTGELFF.

This clone was observed a few times. The chain uses TRBV7-9 and TRBJ2-5; 8 bases map to TRBD2. Looked up from germline, CDR1 is SEHNR and CDR2 is FQNEAQ (reference sequence). After removal of 3 bases from V and 4 bases from J, the junction contained 10 bases not matched to a gene. This CDR3 has 16 residues. This CDR3 reads CASSFWSGRNGETQYF. CDR3 DNA: TGTGCCAGCAGCTTTTGGAGCGGGAGAAATGGAGAGACCCAGTACTTC.

The J gene is TRBJ2-1, the V gene TRBV6-4, with TRBD2 identical over 7 bases. Germline CDR1 and CDR2: MRHNA and SNTAGT. CDR3 length: 14 amino acids. The J segment lost 0 bases and the V segment lost 7 bases, leaving 3 bases of the junction unmatched. The CDR3 spells CASTASGSYNEQFF. CDR3 nucleotide sequence: TGTGCCAGCACTGCTAGCGGCTCCTACAATGAGCAGTTCTTC.

This clone was detected only a few times. The chain is built from TRBV18 and TRBJ2-2; D gene ambiguous. V lost 2 bases and J 1 base, leaving 5 bases between the germline ends. Germline V lookup: CDR1 KGHSH, CDR2 LQKENI. This CDR3 region has 14 residues. In DNA, the CDR3 is TGTGCCAGCTCACCAGTGGAGAACACCGGGGAGCTGTTTTTT. Residues: CASSPVENTGELFF.

This chain uses TRBV5-4 with TRBJ2-5; D gene ambiguous. Germline lookup yields CDR1 SGHNT and CDR2 YYREEE (reference sequence). There are 13 residues in the CDR3. V was cut by 3 bases and J by 5 bases, with 11 bases left in between. In DNA, the CDR3 is TGTGCCAGCAGCTCGGCAGGTGCGGAGACCCAGTACTTC. Protein sequence: CASSSAGAETQYF. Full variable domain (outside the CDR3, taken from reference TRBV5-4 and TRBJ2-5): ETGVTQSPTHLIKTRGQQVTLRCSSQSGHNTVSWYQQALGQGPQFIFQYYREEENGRGNFPPRFSGLQFPNYSSELNVNALELDDSALYLCASSSAGAETQYFGPGTRLLVL.

The chain has TRBV15 and TRBJ1-2, with D perhaps matching TRBD1 (5 bases). V shed 2 bases and J shed 4 bases, with 17 bases lying between them. This CDR3 comprises 16 residues. The V gene's germline CDR1 is LNHNV and CDR2 YYDKDF (reference sequence). The CDR3 sequence: CATSRNRQSLGYGYTF. For the CDR3, the DNA is TGTGCCACCAGCAGAAACCGACAGAGCCTTGGCTATGGCTACACCTTC.

This clone was observed a few times. The chain links TRBV13 to TRBJ2-6; the D gene is possibly TRBD1 (6 bases). The germline CDR1 and CDR2 sequences are PRHDT and FYEKMQ (reference sequence). V was trimmed by 8 bases and J by 1 base, leaving 18 bases between them. The CDR3 is 17 residues long. The CDR3 here is CASVGAGAWSGANVLTF. The DNA for the CDR3 is TGTGCCAGCGTGGGCGCAGGGGCTTGGTCTGGGGCCAACGTCCTGACTTTC.

The CDR3 DNA reads as TGTGCCACCCAGGGCAGTTCTGGAAACACCATATATTTT. Its protein product is CATQGSSGNTIYF. The chain has TRBV11-2 and TRBJ1-3; tentatively, D is TRBD1 (5 bases). The V end lost 10 bases, the J end lost 1 base, and 11 bases lay between the germline ends. CDR1 is SGHAT, CDR2 FQNNGV, per germline. CDR3 length: 13 residues.

V and J are TRBV6-5 and TRBJ2-5; D unresolved. V was clipped by 2 bases and J by 0 bases, with 7 bases between them. Germline lookup yields CDR1 MNHEY and CDR2 SVGAGI. The CDR3 extends over 14 amino acids. The CDR3 spells CASSYVTDQETQYF. The CDR3 bases are TGTGCCAGCAGTTACGTCACAGACCAAGAGACCCAGTACTTC.

This clone was seen only a few times. CDR3 protein: CASSLGSGPDNEQFF. The CDR3 bases are TGTGCCAGCAGCTTAGGCTCAGGCCCTGACAATGAGCAGTTCTTC. The gene calls are TRBV7-9 and TRBJ2-1, with unresolved D. V was cut by 1 base and J by 5 bases, with 12 bases left in between. This CDR3 is 15 amino acids long. CDR1 is SEHNR and CDR2 is FQNEAQ in the germline V gene (reference sequence).

The V gene is TRBV6-5, the J gene TRBJ1-2; tentative D call: TRBD1 (6 bases). Germline lookup yields CDR1 MNHEY and CDR2 SVGAGI. V was clipped by 6 bases and J by 4 bases, with 12 bases between them. The CDR3 is made up of 13 amino acids. CDR3 in DNA: TGTGCCAGCAGCCTGCGAGGGGGCTATGGCTACACCTTC. This translates into CASSLRGGYGYTF.

This chain uses TRBV6-1 with TRBJ2-7; D tentatively fits TRBD1 or TRBD2 (5 bases each). V was cut by 4 bases and J by 3 bases, with 16 bases left in between. The CDR3 covers 15 residues. Looked up from germline, CDR1 is MNHNS and CDR2 is SASEGT. CDR3 DNA: TGTGCCAGCAGTGTTTGGGACCGGGGCCTCTACGAGCAGTACGTC. This translates into CASSVWDRGLYEQYV.

The chain carries TRBV5-1 and TRBJ1-6; D possibly corresponds to TRBD1 (5 bases). Trimming took 3 bases from V and 0 from J, leaving 13 bases between them. The CDR3 loop spans 17 amino acids. CDR1 and CDR2 (germline): SGHRS, YFSETQ. In DNA form, the CDR3 reads TGCGCCAGCAGCTGGGACCGATCGAGCTCCTATAATTCACCCCTCCACTTT. Its protein product is CASSWDRSSSYNSPLHF.